These T cell receptor beta chains were read from a single sample in a study of cytomegalovirus exposure and HLA in healthy donors. The protocol was immunoSEQ multiplex PCR, while the TCRdb copy is restricted to in-frame clones and leaves out a portion. The repertoire holds tens of thousands of clones, with 75% as singletons. Sequencing was performed on PBMCs. These receptors all stem from a woman younger than 45 in good health and CMV-seropositive. The CDR3 runs from the conserved cysteine through the conserved F or W. The D gene is left open where the match is weak. Clone sizes are given selectively: once, few, many, or a class where the clone is expanded.

D,J,V,size,DNA,CDR3
.,TRBJ1-1,TRBV7-9,once,TGTGCCAGCAGCTTACTGGGGGCGAACACTGAAGCTTTCTTT,CASSLLGANTEAFF
TRBD1,TRBJ2-4,TRBV19,.,TGTGCCAGTAGTATTCCCGGGACAGGGGGCATTCAGTACTTC,CASSIPGTGGIQYF
TRBD1,TRBJ1-2,TRBV7-9,.,TGTGCCAGCACCGTGACGGGACAGAACTATGGCTACACCTTC,CASTVTGQNYGYTF
.,TRBJ2-3,TRBV7-9,.,TGTGCCAGCAGCCCGGAGGGAGTTCTCACAGATACGCAGTATTTT,CASSPEGVLTDTQYF
.,TRBJ2-1,TRBV5-1,.,TGCGCCAGCAGCCTTTGGGGGGCCTACAATGAGCAGTTCTTC,CASSLWGAYNEQFF
.,TRBJ1-1,TRBV28,.,TGTGCCAGCAGTAGGACAGTGAACACTGAAGCTTTCTTT,CASSRTVNTEAFF
.,TRBJ2-7,TRBV7-2,.,TGTGCCAGCAGCCTAGGGGGGCCCCCGAGGAACTTC,CASSLGGPPRNF
.,TRBJ1-2,TRBV6-5,.,TGTGCCAGCGGGTACAGGGATGGCTACACCTTC,CASGYRDGYTF
TRBD1,TRBJ1-2,TRBV27,once,TGTGCCAGCAGTTTATCGAATACAGGGGGCGGTAACTATGGCTACACCTTC,CASSLSNTGGGNYGYTF
.,TRBJ1-2,TRBV7-3,few,TGTGCCAGCAGCTTATCTAGTGCCTGGGGCTACACCTTC,CASSLSSAWGYTF
.,TRBJ2-3,TRBV5-6,.,TGTGCCAGCAGCTCGACCGAGGCCCATACGCAGTATTTT,CASSSTEAHTQYF
TRBD1,TRBJ1-5,TRBV7-8,.,TGTGCCAGCAGCTTATCCACAGGGGTCAGTCAGCCCCAGCATTTT,CASSLSTGVSQPQHF
.,TRBJ2-2,TRBV5-4,.,TGTGCCAGCAGCTTTGGCGGGACGAACACCGGGGAGCTGTTTTTT,CASSFGGTNTGELFF
TRBD2,TRBJ2-3,TRBV6-7,few,TGTGCCAGCAGCCCGCCCAGGGGCGGGAGGGAAAAGGACACAGATACGCAGTATTTT,CASSPPRGGREKDTDTQYF
.,TRBJ2-1,TRBV12-2,.,TGTGCAAGTCGCTTAGGTGGTCTAGCGGGAGCGATTGGGGGCAGGGATGAGCAGTTCTTC,CASRLGGLAGAIGGRDEQFF
.,TRBJ2-2,TRBV2,.,TGTGCCAGCAGTGAATGGGGCAGAACATACACCGGGGAGCTGTTTTTT,CASSEWGRTYTGELFF
.,TRBJ2-7,TRBV9,.,TGTGCCAGCAGCGCCTGGGACTTATCCTACGAGCAGTACTTC,CASSAWDLSYEQYF
TRBD2,TRBJ2-3,TRBV6-1,.,TGTGCCAGCACGTCCAGCGGGAGTGCAGATACGCAGTATTTT,CASTSSGSADTQYF
TRBD2,TRBJ2-2,TRBV7-9,.,TGTGCCAGCAGCCAACTAGCGGGAGGGCCCACCGGGGAGCTGTTTTTT,CASSQLAGGPTGELFF
TRBD1,TRBJ1-6,TRBV2,.,TGTGCCAGCAGTCCGTTACAGGGGGAGTATTCACCCCTCCACTTT,CASSPLQGEYSPLHF
.,TRBJ1-2,TRBV7-2,.,TGTGCCAGCAGCTACCGGGAGCCTGTGGGGAATGGCTACACCTTC,CASSYREPVGNGYTF
.,TRBJ1-1,TRBV7-2,once,TGTGCCAGCAGCTTAGTGTGGCGGGGGCACACTGAAGCTTTCTTT,CASSLVWRGHTEAFF
TRBD2,TRBJ2-1,TRBV4-1,.,TGCGCCAGCAGCCAAGAGGTAGCGGGAGGGCGTCCGGAGCAGTTCTTC,CASSQEVAGGRPEQFF
.,TRBJ1-2,TRBV19,.,TGTGCCAGTAGTATAGGGTTATCAACAAGTGGCTATGGCTACACCTTC,CASSIGLSTSGYGYTF
TRBD2,TRBJ2-2,TRBV4-2,few,TGTGCCAGCAGCCTGACCCCCGGCGGGACCGGGACTAGCAGCACCGGGGAGCTGTTTTTT,CASSLTPGGTGTSSTGELFF
TRBD1,TRBJ1-1,TRBV5-1,.,TGCGCCAGCAGCCCGGGACAGGACGGCACTGAAGCTTTCTTT,CASSPGQDGTEAFF
.,TRBJ2-5,TRBV7-7,.,TGTGCTAGCAGCTTAGTGGAGGGTCAAGAGACCCAGTACTTC,CASSLVEGQETQYF
.,TRBJ1-1,TRBV4-3,few,TGCGCCAGCAGCCAAGATGGAGGGAACACTGAAGCTTTCTTT,CASSQDGGNTEAFF
.,TRBJ2-7,TRBV28,.,TGTGCCAGCCAAAATCTAAGGACAGCGTCCTACGAGCAGTACTTC,CASQNLRTASYEQYF
TRBD2,TRBJ2-7,TRBV5-4,.,TGTGCCAGCAGCTTGGCCCTAGCGGGGAACTACGAGCAGTACTTC,CASSLALAGNYEQYF
.,TRBJ1-3,TRBV5-1,.,TGCGCCAGCAGCTTGACTCGTTCAGCTGGACAGCAGTCGTCTGGAAACACCATATATTTT,CASSLTRSAGQQSSGNTIYF
.,TRBJ2-2,TRBV11-2,once,TGTGCCAGCAGCTTAGGTAGCCTGTCGGTCGGGGAGCTGTTTTTT,CASSLGSLSVGELFF
.,TRBJ1-1,TRBV6-5,many,TGTGCCAGCAGCCCGCTTGCGGGCAAAGCTTTCTTT,CASSPLAGKAFF
.,TRBJ2-1,TRBV5-1,.,TGCGCCAGCAGCTATACTAGCATGGACCAGTTCTTC,CASSYTSMDQFF
TRBD1,TRBJ1-4,TRBV2,.,TGTGCCAGCAGTGAAAGGACAGGGGGGGAAGGCTGGAAACTGTTTTTT,CASSERTGGEGWKLFF
.,TRBJ2-1,TRBV2,few,TGTGCCAGCAGCATGGGGGCTTCGGAGCAGTTCTTC,CASSMGASEQFF
TRBD2,TRBJ2-1,TRBV5-1,once,TGCGCCAGCAGCGGACGACTAGCGGGGGACCTCCATTACAATGAGCAGTTCTTC,CASSGRLAGDLHYNEQFF